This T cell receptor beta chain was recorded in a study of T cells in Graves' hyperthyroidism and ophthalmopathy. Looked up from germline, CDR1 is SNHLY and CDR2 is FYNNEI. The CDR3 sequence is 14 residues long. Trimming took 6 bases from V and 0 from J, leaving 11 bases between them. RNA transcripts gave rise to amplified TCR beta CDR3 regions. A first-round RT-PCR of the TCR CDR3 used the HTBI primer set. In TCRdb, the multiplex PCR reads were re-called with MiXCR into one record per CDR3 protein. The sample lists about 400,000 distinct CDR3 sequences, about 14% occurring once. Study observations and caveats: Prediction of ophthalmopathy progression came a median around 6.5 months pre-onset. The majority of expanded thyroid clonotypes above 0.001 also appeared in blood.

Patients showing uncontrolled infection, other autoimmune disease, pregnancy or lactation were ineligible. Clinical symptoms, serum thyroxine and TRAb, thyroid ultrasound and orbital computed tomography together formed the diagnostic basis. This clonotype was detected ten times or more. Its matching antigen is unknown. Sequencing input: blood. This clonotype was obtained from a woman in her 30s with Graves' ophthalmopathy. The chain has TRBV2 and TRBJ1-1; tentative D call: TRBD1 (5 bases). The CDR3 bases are TGTGCCAGCAGAACAGGTGACATGAACACTGAAGCTTTCTTT. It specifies CASRTGDMNTEAFF.